Following are 19 T cell receptor beta chains from one sample sequenced in a study of monozygotic twins with inflammatory bowel disease. TCRdb reprocessed the 5' RACE reads, with one entry per CDR3 protein and no DNA. This sample's table has around 210,000 distinct CDR3 sequences. Sequencing was performed on blood. The origin of the receptors is a human donor with ulcerative colitis or Crohn's disease, or a healthy co-twin of an affected twin (not recorded which).

This sequence joins TRBV3-1 and TRBJ1-6; the TCRdb call, TRBD1, lacks DNA for checking. The germline V gene has CDR1 LGHDT and CDR2 YNNKEL (reference sequence). The CDR3 totals 16 residues. CDR3 amino acids: CASSRTGKGYNSPLHF. Full variable domain (outside the CDR3, taken from reference TRBV3-1 and TRBJ1-6): DTAVSQTPKYLVTQMGNDKSIKCEQNLGHDTMYWYKQDSKKFLKIMFSYNNKELIINETVPNRFSPKSPDKAHLNLHINSLELGDSAVYFCASSRTGKGYNSPLHFGNGTRLTVT.

The chain joins TRBV25-1 to TRBJ2-2; TCRdb returns TRBD1, unconfirmable since there is no DNA. The CDR3 is made up of 14 amino acids. The germline CDR1 and CDR2 sequences are MGHDK and SYGVNS. This CDR3 is CASSGQGARGELFF.

V usage is TRBV12-5 and J usage is TRBJ1-1; TCRdb indicates TRBD1, and absent DNA this call remains unverified. Germline lookup yields CDR1 LGHNT and CDR2 FRNRAP. The CDR3 is 13 amino acids. The CDR3 reads CASGPRGSTEAFF.

This rearrangement joins TRBV20-1 to TRBJ1-4; TCRdb reports TRBD1, a call that lacks DNA to check it against. Germline loops: CDR1 DFQATT, CDR2 SNEGSKA (reference sequence). The CDR3 contains 14 residues. The CDR3: CSARELTGTEKLFF.

V is TRBV5-4 and J is TRBJ2-2; TCRdb selects TRBD2, and the lack of DNA leaves this call unchecked. The CDR3 totals 19 residues. In germline, CDR1 is SGHNT, CDR2 YYREEE (reference sequence). The CDR3 loop reads CASSFQRGGIQQYTGELFF.

V and J are TRBV5-1 and TRBJ2-1; TCRdb's D call, TRBD2, is unchecked because there is no DNA. This CDR3 spans 12 amino acids. CDR1 is SGHRS, CDR2 YFSETQ, per germline. The CDR3 region is CASGSGTHEQFF.

This chain links TRBV7-3 with TRBJ2-6; TCRdb picks TRBD2, but there is no DNA to check that call. CDR3 length: 19 amino acids. In germline, CDR1 is SGHTA, CDR2 FQGTGA. The CDR3 sequence: CASSLSWTSGSPGANVLTF. Based on the CDR3 plus reference TRBV7-3 and TRBJ2-6, the full variable domain is GAGVSQTPSNKVTEKGKYVELRCDPISGHTALYWYRQSLGQGPEFLIYFQGTGAADDSGLPNDRFFAVRPEGSVSTLKIQRTERGDSAVYLCASSLSWTSGSPGANVLTFGAGSRLTVL.

The chain couples TRBV29-1 to TRBJ2-2. The V gene's germline CDR1 is SQVTM and CDR2 ANQGSEA. CDR3 length: 13 residues. The CDR3 sequence is CSVVEWNTGELFF.

The rearrangement links TRBV5-6 to TRBJ2-1; the TRBD1 assignment by TCRdb is unverifiable without DNA. CDR3 length equals 14 residues. Germline V CDR1 and CDR2: SGHDT, YYEEEE. The CDR3 loop reads CASSPTGQVNEQFF.

The J gene is TRBJ2-3, the V gene TRBV7-9. This CDR3 contains 15 residues. The germline gives CDR1 SEHNR, CDR2 FQNEAQ (reference sequence). This CDR3 reads CASSRRLVLEDTQYF.

The gene calls are TRBV9 and TRBJ1-2; the D gene TCRdb calls, TRBD1, cannot be checked with no DNA. The CDR3 contains 14 residues. The V gene's germline CDR1 is SGDLS and CDR2 YYNGEE. This chain's CDR3 is CASSLSGAYRGYTF. The variable domain in full, with the rest retrieved from reference TRBV9 and TRBJ1-2, is DSGVTQTPKHLITATGQRVTLRCSPRSGDLSVYWYQQSLDQGLQFLIQYYNGEERAKGNILERFSAQQFPDLHSELNLSSLELGDSALYFCASSLSGAYRGYTFGSGTRLTVV.

This chain connects TRBV5-5 to TRBJ1-2; there is no DNA to check the TCRdb D call of TRBD1. Germline loops: CDR1 SGHKS, CDR2 YYEKEE (reference sequence). The CDR3 consists of 12 residues. CDR3 protein: CASSPRDYGYTF.

J is TRBJ2-3 and V is TRBV7-2. The germline gives CDR1 SGHTA, CDR2 FQGNSA. The CDR3 is 14 amino acids. CDR3 sequence: CASSFARRADTQYF. The full variable domain, in which reference TRBV7-2 and TRBJ2-3 provide the parts outside the CDR3, is GAGVSQSPSNKVTEKGKDVELRCDPISGHTALYWYRQSLGQGLEFLIYFQGNSAPDKSGLPSDRFSAERTGGSVSTLTIQRTQQEDSAVYLCASSFARRADTQYFGPGTRLTVL.

The chain carries TRBV5-5 and TRBJ1-1; TCRdb picks TRBD1, but there is no DNA to check that call. This CDR3 is built from 15 residues. Germline values: CDR1 SGHKS, CDR2 YYEKEE (reference sequence). The CDR3 sequence: CASSVRDRGGTEAFF.

The J gene is TRBJ1-5, the V gene TRBV12-3 or TRBV12-4; TCRdb names TRBD1, which stays unverified in the absence of DNA. CDR3 size: 15 residues. This CDR3 reads CASSLYGGTSQPQHF.

The chain combines TRBV5-1 with TRBJ2-7. The CDR3 runs 13 residues. Looked up from germline, CDR1 is SGHRS and CDR2 is YFSETQ. CDR3 sequence: CASSPTVDYEQYF.

The chain combines TRBV2 with TRBJ2-2; the D call of TRBD1 rests on TCRdb alone, since no DNA is present to check it. Per germline, CDR1 SNHLY and CDR2 FYNNEI. This CDR3 is 15 amino acids long. The CDR3 is CASTPGWGFTGELFF.

J is TRBJ2-3 and V is TRBV10-3; the D call from TCRdb, TRBD1, cannot be confirmed without DNA. CDR3 length equals 15 residues. Germline CDR1 reads ENHRY; CDR2 reads SYGVKD. The CDR3 spells CAISSGQASTDTQYF.

The chain has TRBV7-9 and TRBJ1-5; the TCRdb D gene call, TRBD1, has no DNA to confirm it. Germline CDR1 SEHNR, CDR2 FQNEAQ (reference sequence). This CDR3 spans 15 amino acids. CDR3 protein: CASSLGQGAVQPQHF.